This T cell receptor (beta chain) originates from a study of blood T cell repertoires in COVID-19. TCRdb's copy holds only in-frame clones and misses some; the assay was immunoSEQ multiplex PCR. Here the sample spans approximately 210,000 clones, around 82% being singletons. Between the trimmed V and J ends, which lost 0 bases and 11 bases, there was a span of 20 bases. The CDR3 loop spans 16 amino acids. Germline V lookup: CDR1 LGHNA, CDR2 YNFKEQ. Material: PBMCs or T cells enriched from blood (not recorded which). The rearrangement uses TRBV4-2 and TRBJ1-5, with D tentatively TRBD1 (6 bases). The source of this sequence is a woman in her forties or fifties with acute COVID-19. This CDR3 is CASSQEGGQTSVAQHF. The CDR3 coding sequence is TGTGCCAGCAGCCAAGAAGGAGGACAGACTAGCGTGGCCCAGCATTTT.